A selection of T cell receptor beta chains follows, all from one sample in a study of control samples from healthy donors and cancer patients. The repertoire was sequenced with immunoSEQ multiplex PCR; TCRdb's copy has only in-frame clones and lacks some. Of fewer than 200,000 clones listed, just under 95% are singletons. Sequenced material: blood. The receptors originated from a woman in her sixties or seventies in good health. CDR3s include the opening cysteine and the closing phenylalanine or tryptophan. Fields, in order: V gene, D gene, J gene, clone size, CDR3 DNA, CDR3 protein. A D gene is named only where the DNA matches it firmly. Size is stated for part of the rows, as once, few or many counts, or as a class when the clone is expanded.

>TRBV29-1|.|TRBJ1-1|once
TGCAGCGTTGATAGGGGGAACACTGAAGCTTTCTTT
CSVDRGNTEAFF
>TRBV19|TRBD2|TRBJ2-3|.
TGTGCCAGTACCCTAGCGGGGGCTAGCACAGATACGCAGTATTTT
CASTLAGASTDTQYF
>TRBV9|TRBD1|TRBJ2-7|.
TGTGCCAGCAGCGTATCCCTAGGACAGGCCAGATGGTACGAGCAGTACTTC
CASSVSLGQARWYEQYF
>TRBV10-2|.|TRBJ1-5|.
TGCGCCAGCAAGGTCGGGAGCAATCAGCCCCAGCATTTT
CASKVGSNQPQHF
>TRBV5-4|.|TRBJ1-6|few
TGTGCCAGCAGCTTGGTACCACAGAGTAATTCACCCCTCCACTTT
CASSLVPQSNSPLHF
>TRBV9|.|TRBJ2-1|.
TGTGCCAGCAGCGTAGGGGCGGGAACCTACAATGAGCAGTTCTTC
CASSVGAGTYNEQFF
>TRBV25-1|TRBD1|TRBJ1-6|few
TGTGCCAGCAGTGAAAGGGACAGGGTGCCTAATTCACCCCTCCACTTT
CASSERDRVPNSPLHF
>TRBV6-1|.|TRBJ1-2|.
TGTGCCAGCAGTGATGGTTATATTTTCCGGGCGGTCTATGGCTACACCTTC
CASSDGYIFRAVYGYTF
>TRBV5-1|.|TRBJ2-7|.
TGCGCCAGCAGCTTGGAGGGGTACTTCGACGAGCAGTACTTC
CASSLEGYFDEQYF
>TRBV27|.|TRBJ2-3|.
TGTGCCAGCAGTTTAAAGGCCGGGATCACAGATACGCAGTATTTT
CASSLKAGITDTQYF
>TRBV3-1/TRBV3-2|TRBD1|TRBJ2-5|.
TGTGCCACAATGGGACAGGGATATCGGACCCAGTACTTC
CATMGQGYRTQYF
>TRBV11-2|.|TRBJ1-2|.
TGTGCCAGCAGCCCCGACAGTAACTATGGCTACACCTTC
CASSPDSNYGYTF
>TRBV7-2|TRBD1|TRBJ1-2|.
TGTGCCAGCAGCTTACTCCCGGGACAGGTTGCTGGCTACACCTTC
CASSLLPGQVAGYTF
>TRBV7-9|.|TRBJ1-1|.
TGTGCATACAGGGTCATGAACACTGAAGCTTTCTTT
CAYRVMNTEAFF
>TRBV6-5|.|TRBJ1-1|.
TGTGCCAGCAGTTACTCGTTAATCGGAGGCACTGAAGCTTTCTTT
CASSYSLIGGTEAFF
>TRBV5-1|TRBD2|TRBJ2-1|.
TGCGCCAGCCTCCGGGAGGGGAGTAGGAATGAGCAGTTCTTC
CASLREGSRNEQFF
>TRBV5-1|TRBD1|TRBJ2-7|.
TGCGCCAGCAAAACCGGACCGAGCGGGACAGGGCCCTACGAGCAGTACTTC
CASKTGPSGTGPYEQYF
>TRBV19|.|TRBJ2-5|.
TGTGCCAGTAGTCAGAACGGGCACCAAGAGACCCAGTACTTC
CASSQNGHQETQYF
>TRBV7-9|.|TRBJ2-2|.
TGTGCCAGCAGCCCCGGGGGTAGGGTCACCGGGGAGCTGTTTTTT
CASSPGGRVTGELFF
>TRBV19|TRBD1|TRBJ1-5|.
TGTGCCAGTAAAGAGACAGGGGATCAGCCCCAGCATTTT
CASKETGDQPQHF
>TRBV13|.|TRBJ1-1|.
TGTGCCAGCAGCTTTCTTCTCGGGGGGACTGAAGCTTTCTTT
CASSFLLGGTEAFF
>TRBV5-6|.|TRBJ1-2|once
TGTGCCAGCAGCTTCGGACAGTATGGCTACACCTTC
CASSFGQYGYTF
>TRBV28|.|TRBJ1-1|.
TGTGCCAGCAGTTTATACCACCAGAACACTGAAGCTTTCTTT
CASSLYHQNTEAFF
>TRBV9|.|TRBJ2-7|.
TGTGCCAGCGGACCACAGCCAGCCTACGAGCAGTACTTC
CASGPQPAYEQYF
>TRBV27|TRBD1|TRBJ1-1|.
TGTGCCAGCAGTTTATTTGGGACAGGGGGCACTGAAGCTTTCTTT
CASSLFGTGGTEAFF
>TRBV28|.|TRBJ2-7|.
TGTGCCAGCAGTTCACCCCTGAGCAGCTACGAGCAGTACTTC
CASSSPLSSYEQYF
>TRBV6-6|TRBD2|TRBJ2-5|.
TGTGCCAGCAGTCAATCGGGACTAGGTGGTAGGGAGACCCAGTACTTC
CASSQSGLGGRETQYF
>TRBV7-2|.|TRBJ1-3|.
TGTGCCAGCAGCCCCGAACTGTCCTCTGGAAACACCATATATTTT
CASSPELSSGNTIYF
>TRBV19|.|TRBJ2-5|once
TGTGCCAGTAGTTTAGATTTTGCCGGGGAGACCCAGTACTTC
CASSLDFAGETQYF
>TRBV18|.|TRBJ1-2|.
TGTGCCAGCTCACCAGATCCCGGGAACTATGGCTACACCTTC
CASSPDPGNYGYTF
>TRBV14|.|TRBJ1-1|.
TGTGCCAGCAGCCAAGACTGGGTGGGAACTGAAGCTTTCTTT
CASSQDWVGTEAFF
>TRBV7-9|.|TRBJ1-5|.
TGTGCCAGCAGCTTATTGGGTGTCAATCAGCCCCAGCATTTT
CASSLLGVNQPQHF
>TRBV1|.|TRBJ2-2|.
TGCACCAGCAGCCATCTCGGACTAGCGGGGGGCCCCGGGGAGCTGTTTTTT
CTSSHLGLAGGPGELFF
>TRBV11-2|.|TRBJ2-5|.
TGTGCCAGCAGCTTCAATCTCGGGGGTCGGGAGACCCAGTACTTC
CASSFNLGGRETQYF
>TRBV7-8|.|TRBJ1-1|.
TGTGCCAGCAGCTCGCTTTTGATAAACAACTTGAACACTGAAGCTTTCTTT
CASSSLLINNLNTEAFF
>TRBV7-6|.|TRBJ2-2|.
TGTGCCAGCAGCTTACGGCCAGGAAACACCGGGGAGCTGCTTTTT
CASSLRPGNTGELLF
>TRBV7-9|.|TRBJ1-2|.
TGTGCCAGCAGCTACCCGGGACACCAAACTGGCTACACCTTC
CASSYPGHQTGYTF
>TRBV18|TRBD1|TRBJ1-3|.
TGTGCCAGCTCACCACAACCCCCCACGACAGGGGGAAACACCATATATTTT
CASSPQPPTTGGNTIYF
>TRBV6-5|TRBD1|TRBJ1-4|.
TGTGCCAGCAGCATACTGGGACAGGGGGGTGAAAAACTGTTTTTT
CASSILGQGGEKLFF
>TRBV7-9|.|TRBJ2-5|once
TGTGCCAGCAGCCATAGCGAGCAAGAGACCCAGTACTTC
CASSHSEQETQYF
>TRBV19|TRBD1|TRBJ2-7|.
TGTGCCAGTAGTATTAGGGACAGGGCCTACGAGCAGTACTTC
CASSIRDRAYEQYF
>TRBV9|.|TRBJ2-7|once
TGTGCCAGCAGCGACCGGACTCTCTCCGGGGAGCAGTACTTC
CASSDRTLSGEQYF
>TRBV7-3|TRBD1|TRBJ1-6|.
TGTGCCAGCAGCTTAACCGGGACAGGGGTCTTTTTTTCACCCCTCCACTTT
CASSLTGTGVFFSPLHF
>TRBV11-2|.|TRBJ1-1|.
TGTGCCAGCAGCTTAGAGCTCGGACGACAATATGAAGCTTTCTTT
CASSLELGRQYEAFF
>TRBV16|.|TRBJ2-2|.
TGTGCCAGCAGCCCCGAGGGGGTGAACACCGGGGAGCTGTTTTTT
CASSPEGVNTGELFF
>TRBV19|TRBD1|TRBJ1-3|.
TGTGCCAGTAGTGGAGCAGGGGGCCAAGGAAACACCATATATTTT
CASSGAGGQGNTIYF